This T cell receptor (beta chain) stems from a study of T cells in Graves' hyperthyroidism and ophthalmopathy (dated by TCRdb to between 2018 and 2021). For the study in its entirety: Peripheral blood samples were taken at initial diagnosis, before any treatment was given. TCR V-J signatures able to tell the groups apart were searched for in a discovery cohort of about a hundred patients, of whom roughly 42 had Graves' ophthalmopathy and 57 had stable Graves' hyperthyroidism. In addition, the study compared T-cell repertoires in thyroid tissue and in blood from roughly six Graves' hyperthyroidism patients. Following sampling, methimazole starting at 30 mg daily was given to hyperthyroidism patients, and high-dose intravenous methylprednisolone was given to ophthalmopathy patients. The 85 to 100 discovery patients were divided at random into training and test sets in a 7:3 ratio. Prospective prediction of ophthalmopathy was tested in an independent validation cohort of fewer than 20 hyperthyroidism patients and 17 patients who later progressed to ophthalmopathy. TCR Vbeta CDR3 sequencing of approximately 140 peripheral blood samples (over 40 ophthalmopathy, 75 hyperthyroidism and 17 progressor patients) is reported in the paper.

The TCR beta CDR3 regions were amplified from the RNA transcripts. A first-round RT-PCR of the TCR CDR3 used the HTBI primer set with the Qiagen OneStep RT-PCR kit. Libraries were constructed in a second round of multiplex PCR, after which size selection and purification were carried out. Paired-end sequencing of the libraries was performed with 100 bp reads on an Illumina HiSeq2000. In the paper's pipeline: SOAPnuke was used to process the raw data, throwing out any read that contained adapters or uncalled bases, had a mean Phred below 15, or lacked an exact constant-primer or identifier match. High-quality paired reads were merged using COPE v1.2.5, and each unique nucleotide sequence was defined as a clonotype. Clonotypes were aligned to IMGT TRBV, TRBD and TRBJ reference segments using MiTCR v1.1. The analysis was restricted to V-J combinations with a frequency above 0.0001, which together covered about 99% of the repertoires. The TCS score was defined as F50 (clonal expansion) divided by E x V (chaos), with BLOSUM62-based TCRdist calculated between CDR3 peptides within each V-J. Welch's t-statistics and random forest reduced fewer than 600 V-J features to 10 to 15, which were used in a naive Bayes classifier (R e1071). TCRdb reprocessing: public reads trimmed at Q25 with fastp, clones called with MiXCR, in-frame beta chains kept. All rows with the same CDR3 protein become a single entry with the most common DNA and genes. In this record, the V and J calls reflect TCRdb's handling and not the investigators' own analysis. For this sample there are about 150,000 distinct CDR3 sequences; about 20% appear just once. 65% to 80% of the sample is in the top ten clones.

This clonotype was found many times. This receptor's antigen is unknown. Within one base of it there is no much larger clone, and no base qualities were kept. Relative to germline, V is missing 3 bases and J is missing 5 bases, with 3 bases of the junction outside any gene match. Including cysteine and phenylalanine, the CDR3 has 15 amino acids. Only the CDR3 DNA stays, 45 bases, in frame from base 1. The germline V gene gives CDR1 as SGHTA and CDR2 as FQGNSA. Hyperthyroidism patients were aged 18 to 65 years and newly diagnosed, with disease duration of less than 2 months. Patients with uncontrolled infections, other autoimmune diseases, pregnancy or lactation were excluded. Clinical symptoms, serum thyroxine and TRAb, thyroid ultrasound, and orbital computed tomography formed the basis for the diagnoses. Blood from progressor patients was drawn when they were first diagnosed with hyperthyroidism, before any ophthalmopathy symptoms appeared. PBMCs were separated from around 9.1 ml of fresh peripheral blood using Ficoll-Paque density gradient centrifugation. Progressor patients were initially diagnosed with Graves' hyperthyroidism and developed ophthalmopathy during follow-up. Trizol reagent was used to extract total RNA, and RNA quality was then checked on an Agilent 2100 Bioanalyzer.

The paper's findings and limits, for the study overall: In validation, the model predicted progression to ophthalmopathy with 55% to 71% sensitivity and less than 80% specificity, a median of roughly seven months before onset. Most expanded thyroid clonotypes (frequency above 0.001) were also detected in blood, suggesting blood repertoires may reflect thyroid immune responses. Sample size was not statistically predetermined, and blinding of investigators to group allocation was not performed. A 13 V-J signature model separated ophthalmopathy from stable hyperthyroidism, with around 88% sensitivity and about 81% specificity in cross-validation and 80%/75% in testing.

Sequenced: blood. This receptor was identified in a woman aged 45 to 65 with Graves' hyperthyroidism that later progressed to Graves' ophthalmopathy. The rearranged segments are TRBV7-2 and TRBJ2-1; 11 bases in between match TRBD2. CDR3 region: CASSFSSGGNNEQFF. The DNA reads as follows: TGTGCCAGCAGCTTTTCTAGCGGGGGGAACAATGAGCAGTTCTTC.